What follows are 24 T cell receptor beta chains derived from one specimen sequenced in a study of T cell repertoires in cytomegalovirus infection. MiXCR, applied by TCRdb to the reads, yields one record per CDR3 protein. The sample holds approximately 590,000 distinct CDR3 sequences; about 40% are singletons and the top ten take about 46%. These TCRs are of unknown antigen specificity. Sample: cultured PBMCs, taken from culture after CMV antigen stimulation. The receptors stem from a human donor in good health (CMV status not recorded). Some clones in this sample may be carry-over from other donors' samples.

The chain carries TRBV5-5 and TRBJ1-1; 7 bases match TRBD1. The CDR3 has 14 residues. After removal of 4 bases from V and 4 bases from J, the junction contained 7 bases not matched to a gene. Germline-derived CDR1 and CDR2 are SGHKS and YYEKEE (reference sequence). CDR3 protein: CASSPGTEGTEAFF. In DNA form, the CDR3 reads TGTGCCAGCAGCCCTGGGACAGAGGGCACTGAAGCTTTCTTT.

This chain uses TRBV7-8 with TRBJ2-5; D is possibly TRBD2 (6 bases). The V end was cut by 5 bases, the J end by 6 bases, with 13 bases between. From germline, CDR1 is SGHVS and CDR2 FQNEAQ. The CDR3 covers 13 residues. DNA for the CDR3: TGTGCCAGCAGCCCGGGAGTACCCAAGACCCAGTACTTC. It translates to CASSPGVPKTQYF.

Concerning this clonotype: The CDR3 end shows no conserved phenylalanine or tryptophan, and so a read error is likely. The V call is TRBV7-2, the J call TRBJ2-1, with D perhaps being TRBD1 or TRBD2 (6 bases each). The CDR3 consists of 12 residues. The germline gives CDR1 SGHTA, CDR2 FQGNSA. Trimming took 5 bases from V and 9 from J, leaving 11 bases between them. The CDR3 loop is CASSPGGGEQFL. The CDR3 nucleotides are TGTGCCAGCAGCCCCGGGGGCGGTGAGCAGTTCCTC.

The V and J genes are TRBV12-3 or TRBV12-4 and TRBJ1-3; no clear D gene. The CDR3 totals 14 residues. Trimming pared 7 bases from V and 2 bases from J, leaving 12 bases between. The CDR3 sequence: CASKHASAGNTIYF. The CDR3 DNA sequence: TGTGCCAGCAAACATGCAAGTGCTGGAAACACCATATATTTT.

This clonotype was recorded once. CDR3 residues: CASSWTGAQLSYNSPLHF. The DNA of the CDR3 is TGTGCCAGCAGTTGGACAGGGGCCCAACTCTCCTATAATTCACCCCTCCACTTT. The rearrangement links TRBV2 to TRBJ1-6; 9 bases match TRBD1. The V gene's germline CDR1 is SNHLY and CDR2 FYNNEI. The CDR3 length is 18 residues. V shed 5 bases and J 0 bases; nucleotides not matched to a gene: 8.

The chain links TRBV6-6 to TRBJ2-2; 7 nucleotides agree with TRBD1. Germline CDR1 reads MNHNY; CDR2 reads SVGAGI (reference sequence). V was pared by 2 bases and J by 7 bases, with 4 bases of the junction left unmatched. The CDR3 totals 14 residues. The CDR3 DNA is TGTGCCAGCAGTTACAGGGGGCGCTTCGGGGAGCTGTTTTTT. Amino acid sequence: CASSYRGRFGELFF.

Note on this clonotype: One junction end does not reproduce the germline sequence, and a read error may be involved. DNA of the CDR3: TGTCCCAGCAGTCCCGGGGGGAGTCTGTCCTCCTACGAGCAGTACTTC. It translates to CPSSPGGSLSSYEQYF. The chain carries TRBV12-3 or TRBV12-4 and TRBJ2-7; 7 nucleotides line up with TRBD2. CDR3 length equals 16 residues.

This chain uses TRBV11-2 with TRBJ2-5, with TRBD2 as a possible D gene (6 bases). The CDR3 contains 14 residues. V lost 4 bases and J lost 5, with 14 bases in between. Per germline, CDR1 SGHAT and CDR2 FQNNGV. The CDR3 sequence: CASSSRLVGETQYF. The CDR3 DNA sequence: TGTGCCAGCAGCTCCAGACTAGTAGGGGAGACCCAGTACTTC.

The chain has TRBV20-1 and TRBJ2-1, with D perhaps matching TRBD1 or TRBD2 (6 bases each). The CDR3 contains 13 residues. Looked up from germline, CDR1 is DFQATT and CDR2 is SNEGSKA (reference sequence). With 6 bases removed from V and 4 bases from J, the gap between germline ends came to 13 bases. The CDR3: CSAGGGVYNEQFF. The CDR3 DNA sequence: TGCAGTGCGGGGGGCGGGGTATACAATGAGCAGTTCTTC.

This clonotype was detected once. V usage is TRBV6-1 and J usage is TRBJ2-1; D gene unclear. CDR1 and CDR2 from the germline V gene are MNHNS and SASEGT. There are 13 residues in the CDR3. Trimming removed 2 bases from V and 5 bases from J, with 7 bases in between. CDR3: CASSEYRNNEQFF. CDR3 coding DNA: TGTGCCAGCAGTGAATACCGGAACAATGAGCAGTTCTTC.

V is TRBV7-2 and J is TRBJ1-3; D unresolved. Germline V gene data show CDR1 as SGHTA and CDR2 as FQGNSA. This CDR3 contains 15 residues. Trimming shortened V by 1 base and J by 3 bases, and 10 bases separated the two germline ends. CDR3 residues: CASSLVWGVGNTIYF. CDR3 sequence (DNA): TGTGCCAGCAGCTTAGTCTGGGGTGTTGGAAACACCATATATTTT.

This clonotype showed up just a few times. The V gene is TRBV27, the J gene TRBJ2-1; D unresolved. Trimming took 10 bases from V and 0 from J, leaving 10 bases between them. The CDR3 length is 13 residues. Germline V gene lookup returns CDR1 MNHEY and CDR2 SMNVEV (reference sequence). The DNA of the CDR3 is TGTGCCACCGCAATGAGCTCCTACAATGAGCAGTTCTTC. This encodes CATAMSSYNEQFF.

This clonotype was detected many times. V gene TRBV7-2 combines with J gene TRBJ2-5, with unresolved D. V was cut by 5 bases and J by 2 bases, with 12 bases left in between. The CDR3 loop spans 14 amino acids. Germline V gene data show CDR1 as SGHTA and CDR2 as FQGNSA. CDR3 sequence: CASSRRALQETQYF. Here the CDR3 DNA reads TGTGCCAGCAGCAGAAGGGCACTTCAAGAGACCCAGTACTTC.

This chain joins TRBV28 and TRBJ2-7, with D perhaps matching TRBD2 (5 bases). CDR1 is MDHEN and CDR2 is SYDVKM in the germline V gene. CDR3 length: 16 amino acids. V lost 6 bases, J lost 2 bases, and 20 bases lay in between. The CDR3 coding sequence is TGTGCCAGCAGCTTTTTTGCCCGCCGGGGTCCCTACGAGCAGTACTTC. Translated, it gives CASSFFARRGPYEQYF.

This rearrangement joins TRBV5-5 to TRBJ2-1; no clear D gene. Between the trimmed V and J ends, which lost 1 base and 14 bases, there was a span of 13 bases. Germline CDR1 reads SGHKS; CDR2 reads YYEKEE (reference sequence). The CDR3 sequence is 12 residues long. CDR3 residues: CASSLSELSEFF. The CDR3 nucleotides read TGTGCCAGCAGCTTGTCGGAACTCTCGGAGTTCTTC. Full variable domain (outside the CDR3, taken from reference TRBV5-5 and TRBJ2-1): DAGVTQSPTHLIKTRGQQVTLRCSPISGHKSVSWYQQVLGQGPQFIFQYYEKEERGRGNFPDRFSARQFPNYSSELNVNALLLGDSALYLCASSLSELSEFFGPGTRLTVL.

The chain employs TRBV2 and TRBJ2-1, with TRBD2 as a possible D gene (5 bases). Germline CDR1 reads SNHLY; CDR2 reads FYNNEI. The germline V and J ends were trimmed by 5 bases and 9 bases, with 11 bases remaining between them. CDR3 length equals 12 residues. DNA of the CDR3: TGTGCCAGCAGTCTAACTAGTGGTGAGCAGTTCTTC. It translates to CASSLTSGEQFF.

CDR3 nucleotides: TGTGCCACCAGTGATTTGCGTAGGGGACCCAATGAGCAGTTCTTC. Its protein product is CATSDLRRGPNEQFF. The rearrangement uses TRBV24-1 and TRBJ2-1; the D gene could be TRBD1 or TRBD2 (5 bases each). Germline values: CDR1 KGHDR, CDR2 SFDVKD. This CDR3 has 15 residues. V was shortened by 0 bases and J by 6 bases, with 11 bases between the two germline ends.

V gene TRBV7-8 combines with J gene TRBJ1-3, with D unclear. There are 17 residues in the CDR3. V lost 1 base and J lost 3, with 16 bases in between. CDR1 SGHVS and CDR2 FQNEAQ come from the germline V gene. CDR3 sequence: CASSLGYLLDHGNTIYF. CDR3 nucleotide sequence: TGTGCCAGCAGCTTAGGTTACTTGTTGGACCATGGAAACACCATATATTTT. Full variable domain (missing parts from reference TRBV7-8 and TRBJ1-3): GAGVSQSPRYKVAKRGQDVALRCDPISGHVSLFWYQQALGQGPEFLTYFQNEAQLDKSGLPSDRFFAERPEGSVSTLKIQRTQQEDSAVYLCASSLGYLLDHGNTIYFGEGSWLTVV.

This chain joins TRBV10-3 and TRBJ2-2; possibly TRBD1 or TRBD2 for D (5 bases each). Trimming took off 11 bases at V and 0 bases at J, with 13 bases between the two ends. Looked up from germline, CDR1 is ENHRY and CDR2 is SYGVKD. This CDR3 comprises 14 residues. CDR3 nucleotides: TGTGCCGTTCGGGACCATGCGAACACCGGGGAGCTGTTTTTT. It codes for CAVRDHANTGELFF.

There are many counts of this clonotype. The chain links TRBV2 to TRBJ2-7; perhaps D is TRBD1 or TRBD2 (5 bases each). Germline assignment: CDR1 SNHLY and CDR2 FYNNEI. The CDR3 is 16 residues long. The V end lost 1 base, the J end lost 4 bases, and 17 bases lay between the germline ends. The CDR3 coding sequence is TGTGCCAGCAGTGAAGATTGGGAGTTACAGGAATACGAGCAGTACTTC. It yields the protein CASSEDWELQEYEQYF.

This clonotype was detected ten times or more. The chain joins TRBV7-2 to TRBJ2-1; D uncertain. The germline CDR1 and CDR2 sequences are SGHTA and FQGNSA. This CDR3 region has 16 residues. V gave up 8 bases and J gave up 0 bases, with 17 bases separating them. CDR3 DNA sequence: TGTGCCAGCGGCGCAGGACGGATACTCTCCTACAATGAGCAGTTCTTC. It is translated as CASGAGRILSYNEQFF.

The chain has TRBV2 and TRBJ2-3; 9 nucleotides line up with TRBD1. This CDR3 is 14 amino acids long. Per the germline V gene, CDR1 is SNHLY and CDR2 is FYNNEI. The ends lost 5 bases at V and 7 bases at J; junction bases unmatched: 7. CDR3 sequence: CASSHGTGFYTQYF. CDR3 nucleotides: TGTGCCAGCAGTCACGGGACAGGGTTTTATACGCAGTATTTT.

CDR3 protein: CASSLTPGLYAFF. In nucleotides, the CDR3 is TGTGCCAGCAGTTTAACCCCGGGCTTATACGCTTTCTTT. The chain links TRBV12-3 or TRBV12-4 to TRBJ1-1, with D unresolved. V was cut by 2 bases and J by 11 bases, with 15 bases left in between. The CDR3 is made up of 13 amino acids.

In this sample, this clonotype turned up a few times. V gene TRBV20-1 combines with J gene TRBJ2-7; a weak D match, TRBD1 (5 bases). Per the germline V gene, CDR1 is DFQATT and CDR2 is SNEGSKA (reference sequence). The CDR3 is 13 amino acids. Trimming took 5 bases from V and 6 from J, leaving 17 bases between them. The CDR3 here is CSAGRVSNGEQYF. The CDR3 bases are TGCAGTGCTGGCAGGGTATCCAACGGCGAGCAGTACTTC.